This TCR beta chain is drawn from a study of cytomegalovirus exposure and HLA in healthy donors. This CDR3 contains 14 residues. Germline CDR1 is SQVTM and CDR2 is ANQGSEA. The ends were cut back, 6 bases at V and 2 bases at J, with 17 bases in the middle. Remarks on this clone: As yet, its antigen is unknown.

Study-level results: Evidence from a later analysis indicated that most CMV-associated TCR beta chains looked HLA-restricted. Equally common other TCR beta chains were less clonally expanded than HLA-associated ones, a later analysis found. The only immune exposure information that was available was CMV serostatus.

The PCR made use of 60 Vbeta and 13 Jbeta primers. The method was immunoSEQ multiplex PCR; TCRdb's version includes in-frame clones alone and lacks a portion of them. The repertoire holds about 150,000 clones, with roughly 80% as singletons. This sequence joins TRBV29-1 and TRBJ2-7; a possible D gene is TRBD1 (5 bases). The sample taken for sequencing was PBMCs. This receptor was identified in a woman aged 40 to 50 in good health and CMV-seronegative. The chain's CDR3 is CSVTTEPPAYEQYF. The CDR3 bases are TGCAGCGTCACGACAGAACCTCCGGCCTACGAGCAGTACTTC.